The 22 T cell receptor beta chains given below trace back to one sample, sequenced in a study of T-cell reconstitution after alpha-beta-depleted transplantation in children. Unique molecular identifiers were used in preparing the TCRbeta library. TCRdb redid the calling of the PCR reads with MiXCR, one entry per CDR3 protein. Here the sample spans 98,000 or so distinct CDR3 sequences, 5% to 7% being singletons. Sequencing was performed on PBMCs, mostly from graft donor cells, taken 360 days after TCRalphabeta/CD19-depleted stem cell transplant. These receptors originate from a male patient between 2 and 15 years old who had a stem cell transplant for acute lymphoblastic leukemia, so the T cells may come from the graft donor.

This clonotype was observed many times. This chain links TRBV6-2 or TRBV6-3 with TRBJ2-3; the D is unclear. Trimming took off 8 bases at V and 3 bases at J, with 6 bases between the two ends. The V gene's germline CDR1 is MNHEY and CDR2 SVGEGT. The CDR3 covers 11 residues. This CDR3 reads CASRETDTQYF. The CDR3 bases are TGTGCCAGCCGTGAGACAGATACGCAGTATTTT.

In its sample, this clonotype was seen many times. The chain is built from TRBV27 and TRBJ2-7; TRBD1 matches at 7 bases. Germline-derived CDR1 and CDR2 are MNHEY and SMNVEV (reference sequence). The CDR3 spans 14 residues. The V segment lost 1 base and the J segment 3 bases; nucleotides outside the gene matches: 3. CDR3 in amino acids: CASSLYRGGYEQYF. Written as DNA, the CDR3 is TGTGCCAGCAGTTTATACAGGGGTGGCTACGAGCAGTACTTC.

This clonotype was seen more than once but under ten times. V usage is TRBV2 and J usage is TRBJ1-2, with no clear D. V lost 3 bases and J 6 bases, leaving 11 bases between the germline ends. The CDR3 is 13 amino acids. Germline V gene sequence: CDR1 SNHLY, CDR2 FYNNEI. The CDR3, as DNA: TGTGCCAGCAGTGAGCAGACGGCAGATGGCTACACCTTC. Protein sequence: CASSEQTADGYTF.

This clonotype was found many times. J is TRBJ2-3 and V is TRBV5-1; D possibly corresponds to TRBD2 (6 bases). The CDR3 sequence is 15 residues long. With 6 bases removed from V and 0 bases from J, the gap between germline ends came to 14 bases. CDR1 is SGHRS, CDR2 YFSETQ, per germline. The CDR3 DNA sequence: TGCGCCAGCATCGCTAGCGAGACCAGCACAGATACGCAGTATTTT. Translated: CASIASETSTDTQYF.

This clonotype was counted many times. The CDR3 here is CASIQLAGGPQEKTQYF. The CDR3 DNA reads TGCGCCAGCATCCAACTAGCGGGGGGACCTCAAGAAAAGACCCAGTACTTC. The V and J genes are TRBV10-1 and TRBJ2-5; TRBD2 matches 12 bases. The length of the CDR3 is 17 residues. Germline loops: CDR1 WNHNN, CDR2 SYGVQD (reference sequence). J was trimmed by 6 bases and V by 7 bases; bases with no gene match: 15.

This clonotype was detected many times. CDR3 amino acids: CASSLDRPYEQYF. The CDR3 bases are TGTGCCAGCAGTTTAGACCGTCCCTACGAGCAGTACTTC. J is TRBJ2-7 and V is TRBV28; D not resolved. The CDR3 contains 13 residues. Germline CDR1 reads MDHEN; CDR2 reads SYDVKM. V lost 2 bases and J 2 bases, leaving 7 bases between the germline ends.

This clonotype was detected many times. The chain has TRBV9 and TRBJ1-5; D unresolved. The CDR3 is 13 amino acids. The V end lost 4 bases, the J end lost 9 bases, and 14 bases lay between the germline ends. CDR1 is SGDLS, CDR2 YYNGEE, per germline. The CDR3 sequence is CASSSEVRGPQHF. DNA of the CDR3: TGTGCCAGCAGCTCCGAGGTCCGGGGGCCCCAGCATTTT.

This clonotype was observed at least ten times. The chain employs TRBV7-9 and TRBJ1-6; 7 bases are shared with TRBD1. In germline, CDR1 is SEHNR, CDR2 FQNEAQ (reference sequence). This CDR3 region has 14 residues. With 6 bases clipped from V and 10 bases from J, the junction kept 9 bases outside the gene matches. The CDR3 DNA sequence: TGTGCCAGCAGACCGACAGGGTCGGACTCACCCCTCCACTTT. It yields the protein CASRPTGSDSPLHF.

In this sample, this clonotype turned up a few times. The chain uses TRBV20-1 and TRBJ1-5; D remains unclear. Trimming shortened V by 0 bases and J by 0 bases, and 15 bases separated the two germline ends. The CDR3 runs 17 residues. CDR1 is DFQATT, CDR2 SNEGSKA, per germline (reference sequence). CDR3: CSARELTAAYSNQPQHF. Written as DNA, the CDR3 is TGCAGTGCTAGAGAACTAACAGCCGCTTATAGCAATCAGCCCCAGCATTTT.

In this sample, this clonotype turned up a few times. The chain's CDR3 is CASSGTSGSVETQYF. The DNA for the CDR3 is TGTGCCAGCAGCGGGACTAGCGGGAGTGTAGAGACCCAGTACTTC. The chain recombines TRBV9 with TRBJ2-5, with 13 bases identical to TRBD2. Germline V gives CDR1 SGDLS, CDR2 YYNGEE. V shed 3 bases, J shed 4 bases, and the junction held 3 bases outside the gene matches. The CDR3 runs 15 residues.

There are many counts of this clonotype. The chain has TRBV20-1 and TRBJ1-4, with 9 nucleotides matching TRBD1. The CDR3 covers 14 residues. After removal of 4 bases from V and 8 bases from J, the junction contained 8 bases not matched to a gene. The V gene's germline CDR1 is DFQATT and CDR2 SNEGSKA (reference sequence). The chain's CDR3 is CSATYRGRREKLFF. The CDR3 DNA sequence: TGCAGTGCTACGTACAGGGGGCGCCGGGAAAAACTGTTTTTT.

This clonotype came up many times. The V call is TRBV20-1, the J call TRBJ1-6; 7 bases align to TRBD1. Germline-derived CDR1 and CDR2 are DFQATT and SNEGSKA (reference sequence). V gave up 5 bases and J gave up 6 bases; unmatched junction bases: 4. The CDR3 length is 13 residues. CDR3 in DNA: TGCAGTGCTCGACAGGGAGGTAATTCACCCCTCCACTTT. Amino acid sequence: CSARQGGNSPLHF.

DNA for the CDR3: TGTGCCAGTAGGAGAAACCCTAGCACAGATACGCAGTATTTT. It codes for CASRRNPSTDTQYF. V is TRBV19 and J is TRBJ2-3; D is unresolved. Trimming shortened V by 6 bases and J by 0 bases, and 10 bases separated the two germline ends. The CDR3 has 14 amino acids. Germline V gene sequence: CDR1 LNHDA, CDR2 SQIVND (reference sequence). Using reference TRBV19 and TRBJ2-3 for the parts outside the CDR3, the full variable domain is DGGITQSPKYLFRKEGQNVTLSCEQNLNHDAMYWYRQDPGQGLRLIYYSQIVNDFQKGDIAEGYSVSREKKESFPLTVTSAQKNPTAFYLCASRRNPSTDTQYFGPGTRLTVL.

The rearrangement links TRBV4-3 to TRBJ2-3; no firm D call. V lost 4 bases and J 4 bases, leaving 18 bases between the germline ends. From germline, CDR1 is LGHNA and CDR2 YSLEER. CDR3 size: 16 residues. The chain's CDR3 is CASSLQLGWVADTQYF. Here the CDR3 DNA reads TGCGCCAGCAGCCTGCAGTTGGGTTGGGTGGCAGATACGCAGTATTTT.

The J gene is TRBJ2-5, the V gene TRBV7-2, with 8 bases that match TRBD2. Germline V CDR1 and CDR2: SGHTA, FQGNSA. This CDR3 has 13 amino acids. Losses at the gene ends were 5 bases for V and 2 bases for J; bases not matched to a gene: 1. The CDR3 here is CASSRGGQETQYF. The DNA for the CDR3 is TGTGCCAGCAGCCGCGGGGGGCAAGAGACCCAGTACTTC.

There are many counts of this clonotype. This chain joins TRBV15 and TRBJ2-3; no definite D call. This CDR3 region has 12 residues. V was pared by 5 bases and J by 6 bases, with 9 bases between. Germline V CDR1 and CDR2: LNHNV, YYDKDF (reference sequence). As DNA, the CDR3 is TGTGCCACCAGCCCCCCTGGGGATACGCAGTATTTT. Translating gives CATSPPGDTQYF.

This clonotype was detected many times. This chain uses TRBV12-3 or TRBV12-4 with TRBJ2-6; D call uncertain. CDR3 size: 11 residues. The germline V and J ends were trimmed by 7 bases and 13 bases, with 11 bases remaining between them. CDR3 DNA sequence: TGTGCCAGCATCAGTTTCGGGGTCCTGACTTTC. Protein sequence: CASISFGVLTF.

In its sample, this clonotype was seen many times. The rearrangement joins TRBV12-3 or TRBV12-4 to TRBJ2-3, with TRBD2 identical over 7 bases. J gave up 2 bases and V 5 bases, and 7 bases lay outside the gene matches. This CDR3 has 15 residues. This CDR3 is CASSPERGLTDTQYF. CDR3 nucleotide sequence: TGTGCCAGCAGTCCCGAGCGGGGACTCACAGATACGCAGTATTTT.

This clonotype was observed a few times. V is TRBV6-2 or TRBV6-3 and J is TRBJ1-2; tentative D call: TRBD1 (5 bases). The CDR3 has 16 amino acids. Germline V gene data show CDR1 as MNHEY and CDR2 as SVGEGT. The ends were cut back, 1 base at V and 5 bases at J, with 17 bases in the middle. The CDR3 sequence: CASSYYRTGGTYGYTF. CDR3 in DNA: TGTGCCAGCAGTTACTATCGAACAGGAGGAACATATGGCTACACCTTC.

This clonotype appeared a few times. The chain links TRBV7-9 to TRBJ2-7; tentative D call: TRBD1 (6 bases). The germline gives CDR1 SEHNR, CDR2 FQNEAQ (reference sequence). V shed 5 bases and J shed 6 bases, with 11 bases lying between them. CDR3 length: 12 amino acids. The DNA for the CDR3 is TGTGCCAGCAGCAATCAGGGGTTCGAGCAGTACTTC. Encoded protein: CASSNQGFEQYF.

This CDR3 is CASSLQENTYEQYF. The CDR3 DNA reads as TGTGCCAGCAGCTTACAGGAGAACACCTACGAGCAGTACTTC. This sequence joins TRBV7-2 and TRBJ2-7; no clear D gene. The CDR3 consists of 14 residues. The V end was cut by 2 bases, the J end by 2 bases, with 10 bases between. Germline-derived CDR1 and CDR2 are SGHTA and FQGNSA.

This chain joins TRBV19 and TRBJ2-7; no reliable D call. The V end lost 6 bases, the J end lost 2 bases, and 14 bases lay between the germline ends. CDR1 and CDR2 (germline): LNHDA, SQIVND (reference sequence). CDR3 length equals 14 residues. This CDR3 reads CASSLLGNPYEQYF. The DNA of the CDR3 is TGTGCCAGTAGCCTGTTGGGGAATCCCTACGAGCAGTACTTC.